This T cell receptor (beta chain) was documented in a study of CD8 T cells in ankylosing spondylitis. Overall study results and limits: Within ankylosing spondylitis blood, a TCR beta motif made up of eight or nine highly homologous variants appeared to be characteristic. Matched ankylosing spondylitis synovial fluid reportedly contained a significantly enriched population of disease-linked clones.

TCRdb independently ran MiXCR on the 5' RACE reads; one entry per CDR3 protein. Of over 700,000 distinct CDR3 sequences listed, around a fifth are singletons. The CDR3 is 16 residues long. The V and J ends lost 7 bases and 3 bases respectively, with 21 bases between them. Germline V lookup: CDR1 LGHNT, CDR2 FRNRAP. On this clonotype: What it binds is not known.

Sequenced material: blood, either unsorted or a sorted T cell fraction (not recorded which). The V call is TRBV12-5, the J call TRBJ1-2; D remains unclear. The TCR originated in a male donor with ankylosing spondylitis. The DNA for the CDR3 is TGTGCTAGTGCGATTTGGCAGCTTTCCCTTCACTATGGCTACACCTTC. Translating gives CASAIWQLSLHYGYTF.